The T cell receptor (beta chain) under discussion was sequenced for a study of blood T cell repertoires in COVID-19. Study-level information: Some COVID-19 samples were acute and others convalescent; all came from the United States, Italy and Spain. Sample material is recorded as cDNA or gDNA derived from T cells, B-cell-depleted T cells, or PBMCs.

The CDR3 extends over 16 amino acids. V was pared by 4 bases and J by 3 bases, with 10 bases of the junction left unmatched. Germline CDR1 reads MNHNS; CDR2 reads SASEGT. Method: immunoSEQ multiplex PCR; TCRdb's copy keeps in-frame clones and lacks some. The sample has 50,000 to 65,000 clones; 75% to 90% are singletons. V usage is TRBV6-1 and J usage is TRBJ1-1; TRBD1 agrees at 8 bases. The receptor comes from a human donor in a cohort sampled during active COVID-19. Sequencing input: peripheral blood. CDR3 coding DNA: TGTGCCAGCAGTGCAAGGACAGGGTTATTGTACACTGAAGCTTTCTTT. As protein: CASSARTGLLYTEAFF.